A single sample is the source of the 32 T cell receptor beta chains below, sequenced in a study of T cells after yellow fever vaccination. TCRdb used MiXCR to reprocess the 5' RACE reads, holding one entry per CDR3 protein. The repertoire includes around 50,000 distinct CDR3 sequences, 7.4% of them detected once, and more than 25% sits in the top ten. The sample in question was CD8+ T cells sorted from PBMCs, obtained more than 13 days after the first yellow fever vaccination. These receptors were obtained from a man aged 18 to 35 who received the YFV17D yellow fever vaccine.

This clonotype has a count of ten or more. This rearrangement joins TRBV4-1 to TRBJ1-5; D is ambiguous. V dropped 0 bases and J dropped 10 bases, with 13 bases sitting between them. CDR3 length: 14 amino acids. Germline CDR1 reads MGHRA; CDR2 reads YSYEKL. The DNA for the CDR3 is TGCGCCAGCAGCCAAGACCACAGCCTCTCTCCCCAGCATTTT. This sequence encodes CASSQDHSLSPQHF.

A remark on this clonotype: A read error may produce the germline difference seen at one junction end. CDR3 DNA: TGTGCCAACAGCTCGTATAGCGGGGGGGTAGATACGCAGTATTTT. Its translation is CANSSYSGGVDTQYF. The chain joins TRBV7-2 to TRBJ2-3; TRBD2 matches 11 bases. The V gene's germline CDR1 is SGHTA and CDR2 FQGNSA. The CDR3 consists of 15 residues.

As concerns this clonotype: A much bigger clone sits one base away, suggesting this may be a read error. The CDR3 loop reads CASSLAGGENTEAFF. Here the CDR3 DNA reads TGTGCCAGCAGCTTAGCTGGGGGCGAGAACACTGAAGCTTTCTTT. The chain combines TRBV7-9 with TRBJ1-1; D is perhaps TRBD1 (6 bases). The CDR3 has 15 amino acids. Germline V CDR1 and CDR2: SEHNR, FQNEAQ (reference sequence). Trimming shortened V by 0 bases and J by 1 base, and 9 bases separated the two germline ends.

This clonotype was detected many times. CDR3 nucleotide sequence: TGTGCCAGCAGCTTAGTAGATGCCTACGAGCAGTACTTC. It specifies CASSLVDAYEQYF. The chain uses TRBV11-2 and TRBJ2-7; unclear D gene. Germline CDR1 and CDR2: SGHAT and FQNNGV. The CDR3 covers 13 residues. V lost 1 base, J lost 2 bases, and 6 bases lay in between.

The gene calls are TRBV5-4 and TRBJ2-6; unclear D gene. Germline-derived CDR1 and CDR2 are SGHNT and YYREEE (reference sequence). Trimming removed 0 bases from V and 1 base from J, with 5 bases in between. CDR3 length: 15 residues. In DNA, the CDR3 is TGTGCCAGCAGCTTGGGGCCGTCTGGGGCCAACGTCCTGACTTTC. Its protein product is CASSLGPSGANVLTF.

CDR3 protein: CAWTPVGEKLFF. The CDR3 region has the DNA TGTGCCTGGACCCCGGTGGGTGAAAAACTGTTTTTT. The V and J genes are TRBV30 and TRBJ1-4, with unresolved D. The CDR3 runs 12 residues. The V end was cut by 4 bases, the J end by 7 bases, with 10 bases between. Germline CDR1 GTSNPN, CDR2 SVGIG (reference sequence).

Of note for this clonotype: Just one base apart from a much larger clone, this may be a read error. The chain employs TRBV9 and TRBJ2-1; the D is unclear. The V end was cut by 7 bases, the J end by 5 bases, with 13 bases between. The CDR3 runs to 13 residues. Germline CDR1 SGDLS, CDR2 YYNGEE. The CDR3 DNA reads TGTGCCAGCGGCACCGGACGTAACAATGAGCAGTTCTTC. This gives the protein CASGTGRNNEQFF.

This clonotype occurred many times. The V call is TRBV4-1, the J call TRBJ2-2; a possible D gene is TRBD1 (6 bases). Germline CDR1 MGHRA, CDR2 YSYEKL. Trimming shortened V by 2 bases and J by 4 bases, and 14 bases separated the two germline ends. The CDR3 contains 16 residues. CDR3 amino acids: CASSQIQGRVTGELFF. CDR3 nucleotides: TGCGCCAGCAGCCAAATTCAGGGGCGGGTCACCGGGGAGCTGTTTTTT.

Many counts were recorded for this clonotype. This chain joins TRBV4-1 and TRBJ2-1, with no clear D. The CDR3 length is 13 residues. Trimming removed 7 bases at V and 4 bases at J, with 11 bases between. Per the germline V gene, CDR1 is MGHRA and CDR2 is YSYEKL. As DNA, the CDR3 is TGCGCCAGCATGGAGTATGGTTACAATGAGCAGTTCTTC. As protein: CASMEYGYNEQFF.

This clonotype has a count of ten or more. The chain recombines TRBV7-3 with TRBJ2-3; D unclear. The CDR3 spans 14 residues. V lost 2 bases and J 0 bases, leaving 6 bases between the germline ends. Germline CDR1 SGHTA, CDR2 FQGTGA. DNA of the CDR3: TGTGCCAGCAGCTTATTCTCCAGCACAGATACGCAGTATTTT. This gives the protein CASSLFSSTDTQYF.

This clonotype was seen at least ten times. The V gene is TRBV11-3, the J gene TRBJ2-1; 12 positions match TRBD2. The CDR3 length is 16 residues. With V trimmed by 5 bases and J by 5 bases, 7 bases remained unmatched. The germline V gene encodes CDR1 SGHNT and CDR2 YENEEA. CDR3 bases: TGTGCCAGCAGCCCGCCCGGACTAGCGGGGAACAATGAGCAGTTCTTC. Its protein product is CASSPPGLAGNNEQFF.

This clonotype was seen a few times. This chain links TRBV27 with TRBJ1-4, with TRBD1 matching 9 bases. V lost 4 bases to trimming and J lost 7 bases; unmatched junction nucleotides: 10. From germline, CDR1 is MNHEY and CDR2 SMNVEV (reference sequence). This CDR3 has 16 residues. The chain's CDR3 is CASSSPGRQGGEKLFF. CDR3 coding DNA: TGTGCCAGCAGTTCCCCCGGTCGACAGGGGGGTGAAAAACTGTTTTTT.

With regard to this clonotype: A clone one base away is much larger, so this may be a read error. The rearrangement uses TRBV4-1 and TRBJ2-1, with a tentative D call TRBD2 (5 bases). Looked up from germline, CDR1 is MGHRA and CDR2 is YSYEKL. CDR3 length: 15 amino acids. V lost 6 bases and J 2 bases, leaving 14 bases between the germline ends. The CDR3 region has the DNA TGCGCCAGCAGAGCCGGAGGTGGGACCTACAATGAGCAGTTCTTC. Translation: CASRAGGGTYNEQFF.

This clonotype has a count of ten or more. The chain has TRBV12-3 or TRBV12-4 and TRBJ1-5; D remains unclear. The V end was cut by 1 base, the J end by 6 bases, with 10 bases between. The CDR3 runs to 14 residues. The CDR3 is CASSLGGFGQPQHF. Written as DNA, the CDR3 is TGTGCCAGCAGTTTAGGAGGGTTCGGTCAGCCCCAGCATTTT.

Many counts were recorded for this clonotype. The CDR3 region is CASTKTENQPQHF. The CDR3 DNA reads as TGTGCCAGCACCAAAACGGAAAATCAGCCCCAGCATTTT. The rearrangement links TRBV2 to TRBJ1-5; D gene uncertain. The germline gives CDR1 SNHLY, CDR2 FYNNEI. The germline V and J ends were trimmed by 7 bases and 4 bases, with 11 bases remaining between them. This CDR3 contains 13 residues.

The table lists this clonotype with many counts. V and J are TRBV9 and TRBJ2-3; 13 nucleotides agree with TRBD2. CDR1 is SGDLS, CDR2 YYNGEE, per germline. The J segment lost 3 bases and the V segment lost 4 bases, leaving 8 bases of the junction unmatched. The length of the CDR3 is 17 residues. This chain's CDR3 is CASSTSGGALRTDTQYF. CDR3 DNA sequence: TGTGCCAGCAGCACTAGCGGGGGGGCTCTTAGGACAGATACGCAGTATTTT.

This clonotype was counted many times. The chain is built from TRBV4-1 and TRBJ2-7; tentatively, D is TRBD1 (6 bases). V was trimmed by 1 base and J by 2 bases, leaving 12 bases between them. Germline V gene data show CDR1 as MGHRA and CDR2 as YSYEKL. This CDR3 has 15 residues. CDR3 DNA: TGCGCCAGCAGCCAAGTACAGGGTGGGACCTACGAGCAGTACTTC. Protein sequence: CASSQVQGGTYEQYF.

This clonotype was seen many times. The chain combines TRBV15 with TRBJ2-2; weak D call: TRBD2 (6 bases). Trimming took 1 base from V and 6 from J, leaving 6 bases between them. The CDR3 has 13 residues. The germline V gene has CDR1 LNHNV and CDR2 YYDKDF (reference sequence). The CDR3 reads CATSRGGAGELFF. CDR3 in DNA: TGTGCCACCAGCAGAGGGGGGGCCGGGGAGCTGTTTTTT.

For this clonotype: A read error may be the cause here, since a much bigger clone is one base away. The chain recombines TRBV7-8 with TRBJ2-3; weak D call: TRBD2 (6 bases). This CDR3 is built from 15 residues. Germline V CDR1 and CDR2: SGHVS, FQNEAQ. With 5 bases removed from V and 10 bases from J, the gap between germline ends came to 22 bases. CDR3 in DNA: TGTGCCAGCAGCCTAGGGGCTACCGGGGGTACTGCGCAGTATTTT. It yields the protein CASSLGATGGTAQYF.

The count of this clonotype is one. This may be a read error: a much more frequent sequence differs by one nucleotide. This chain links TRBV29-1 with TRBJ2-3; 9 bases agree with TRBD1. Germline assignment: CDR1 SQVTM and CDR2 ANQGSEA. J gave up 6 bases and V 4 bases, and 8 bases lay outside the gene matches. This CDR3 comprises 14 residues. CDR3 in amino acids: CSVAGQGPHDTQYF. CDR3 DNA sequence: TGCAGCGTTGCAGGACAGGGGCCCCATGATACGCAGTATTTT.

This clonotype was detected ten times or more. The rearrangement joins TRBV7-9 to TRBJ1-1; D is uncertain. V was shortened by 2 bases and J by 8 bases, with 9 bases between the two germline ends. Germline assignment: CDR1 SEHNR and CDR2 FQNEAQ (reference sequence). This CDR3 has 12 amino acids. The CDR3 DNA reads TGTGCCAGCAGCTTAACCAGTTTCGAAGCTTTCTTT. It is translated as CASSLTSFEAFF.

This clonotype occurred a few times. The chain is built from TRBV12-3 or TRBV12-4 and TRBJ1-3; D is unresolved. This CDR3 region has 15 residues. Trimming took 7 bases from V and 1 from J, leaving 14 bases between them. The CDR3 DNA reads as TGTGCCAGCACCCCCGGCTGGATTTCTGGAAACACCATATATTTT. Amino acids: CASTPGWISGNTIYF.

This clonotype occurred many times. J is TRBJ2-1 and V is TRBV4-1; maybe TRBD2 (7 bases). The germline gives CDR1 MGHRA, CDR2 YSYEKL. Trimming left V 1 base short and J 9 bases short, with 16 bases between. This CDR3 comprises 15 residues. DNA of the CDR3: TGCGCCAGCAGCCAAGGGGCCCCGGGGGGCACTGAGCAGTTCTTC. This encodes CASSQGAPGGTEQFF.

V is TRBV29-1 and J is TRBJ2-3; D is perhaps TRBD1 (6 bases). Between the trimmed V and J ends, which lost 4 bases and 3 bases, there was a span of 17 bases. This CDR3 spans 15 amino acids. Germline V gives CDR1 SQVTM, CDR2 ANQGSEA. The CDR3 reads CSVGTAGLRTDTQYF. The CDR3, as DNA: TGCAGCGTTGGGACAGCAGGCCTAAGGACAGATACGCAGTATTTT.

This clonotype was seen ten or more times. This chain uses TRBV7-2 with TRBJ2-5, with 7 bases matching TRBD2. The CDR3 is 16 residues long. Trimming at V came to 5 bases and at J to 0 bases, leaving 9 bases not matched to a gene. CDR1 is SGHTA, CDR2 FQGNSA, per germline. The CDR3 region has the DNA TGTGCCAGCAGCCTTAGACTAGCACCTTACCAAGAGACCCAGTACTTC. Translation: CASSLRLAPYQETQYF.

This clonotype was recorded many times. The chain is built from TRBV20-1 and TRBJ2-5, with 9 bases aligning to TRBD1. With V trimmed by 5 bases and J by 4 bases, 2 bases remained unmatched. CDR3 size: 12 residues. Germline values: CDR1 DFQATT, CDR2 SNEGSKA (reference sequence). CDR3 amino acids: CSAHRGLETQYF. CDR3 in DNA: TGCAGTGCTCACAGGGGGCTAGAGACCCAGTACTTC.

This clonotype was detected ten times or more. The genes are TRBV5-1 and TRBJ1-5; maybe TRBD1 (6 bases). Trimming removed 4 bases from V and 0 bases from J, with 11 bases in between. This CDR3 comprises 15 residues. The germline CDR1 and CDR2 sequences are SGHRS and YFSETQ. The DNA for the CDR3 is TGCGCCAGCAGCCCTGGGGGCATTAGCAATCAGCCCCAGCATTTT. Translating gives CASSPGGISNQPQHF.

This clonotype came up many times. The rearrangement uses TRBV4-2 and TRBJ1-2, with TRBD1 matching 7 bases. This CDR3 has 14 amino acids. CDR1 LGHNA and CDR2 YNFKEQ come from the germline V gene. V trimming: 6 bases; J trimming: 2 bases; junction bases outside the gene matches: 6. The CDR3 sequence is CASRAGTENYGYTF. The CDR3 nucleotides are TGTGCCAGCAGAGCCGGGACAGAGAACTATGGCTACACCTTC.

This clonotype was detected many times. This rearrangement joins TRBV2 to TRBJ2-3; D gene unclear. Trimming cost V 0 bases and J 4 bases, with 2 bases left between them. This CDR3 comprises 12 residues. CDR1 SNHLY and CDR2 FYNNEI come from the germline V gene. CDR3 sequence (DNA): TGTGCCAGCAGTGAAGCGTCAGATACGCAGTATTTT. As protein: CASSEASDTQYF.

This clonotype was observed many times. The chain carries TRBV4-1 and TRBJ1-5, with a weak D call TRBD1 (6 bases). V shed 4 bases and J shed 3 bases, with 22 bases lying between them. Germline V gene lookup returns CDR1 MGHRA and CDR2 YSYEKL. The CDR3 spans 18 residues. The CDR3 DNA sequence: TGCGCCAGCAGCCCATCAAGCCCAGGGGATCGATTCAATCAGCCCCAGCATTTT. It is translated as CASSPSSPGDRFNQPQHF.

The sample holds many counts of this clonotype. The rearrangement uses TRBV7-8 and TRBJ2-2, with TRBD2 matching over 9 bases. CDR3 size: 17 residues. Looked up from germline, CDR1 is SGHVS and CDR2 is FQNEAQ. Trimming cost V 0 bases and J 4 bases; bases outside gene matches: 6. CDR3 bases: TGTGCCAGCAGCTTAGCGCCAAGCGGGGGGAGCACCGGGGAGCTGTTTTTT. It is translated as CASSLAPSGGSTGELFF.

This clonotype was detected many times. The chain is built from TRBV29-1 and TRBJ2-7; D is possibly TRBD2 (6 bases). Germline V gene data show CDR1 as SQVTM and CDR2 as ANQGSEA. This CDR3 is 12 amino acids long. V lost 5 bases to trimming and J lost 7 bases, with 15 bases between them. Written as DNA, the CDR3 is TGCAGCGTTTTGACCCCCGGGGGTGAGCAGTACGTC. Its translation: CSVLTPGGEQYV.